The source of this T cell receptor (beta chain) is a study of cytomegalovirus exposure and HLA in healthy donors. Regarding the study as a whole: In vitro, a few CMV-associated chains proved specific for CMV antigens. Rarity characterized most TCR sequences, yet some public TCRs appeared in many donors. Researchers catalogued 150 or so TCR beta chains as cytomegalovirus-associated.

These donors were members of the roughly 120-subject validation cohort, a group separate from the roughly 670-subject first cohort. This clone was detected only a few times. Its specificity is not known. The V gene's germline CDR1 is MDHEN and CDR2 SYDVKM. This CDR3 is built from 15 residues. Trimming at V came to 5 bases and at J to 6 bases, leaving 7 bases not matched to a gene. This table comes from immunoSEQ multiplex PCR, and its TCRdb copy is limited to in-frame clones, with some not included. The profile shows 200,000 or so clones, over 80% of them singletons. The gene calls are TRBV28 and TRBJ2-2; the match to TRBD2 covers 9 bases. Sample: PBMCs. This clonotype was obtained from a woman aged 18-29 years in good health and CMV-seronegative. CDR3: CASSGGRANAGELFF. CDR3 sequence (DNA): TGTGCCAGCAGTGGCGGGAGGGCCAACGCCGGGGAGCTGTTTTTT.